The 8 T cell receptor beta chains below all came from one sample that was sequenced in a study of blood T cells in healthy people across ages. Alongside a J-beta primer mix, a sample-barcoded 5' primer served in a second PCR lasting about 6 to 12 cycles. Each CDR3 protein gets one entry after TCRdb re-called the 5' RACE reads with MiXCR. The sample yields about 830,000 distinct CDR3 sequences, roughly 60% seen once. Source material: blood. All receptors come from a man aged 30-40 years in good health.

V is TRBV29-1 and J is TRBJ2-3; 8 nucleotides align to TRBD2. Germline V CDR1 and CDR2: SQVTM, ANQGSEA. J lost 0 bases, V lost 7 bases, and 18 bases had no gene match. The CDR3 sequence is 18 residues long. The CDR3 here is CSAQRADFTSGSTDTQYF. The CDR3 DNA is TGCAGCGCACAACGTGCGGATTTTACTAGCGGTAGCACAGATACGCAGTATTTT.

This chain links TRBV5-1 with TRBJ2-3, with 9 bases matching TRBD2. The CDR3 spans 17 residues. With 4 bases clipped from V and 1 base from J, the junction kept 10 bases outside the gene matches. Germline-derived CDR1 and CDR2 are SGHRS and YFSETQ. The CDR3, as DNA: TGCGCCAGCAGCCCCCGGCAGCGGGGGGCACGCACAGATACGCAGTATTTT. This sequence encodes CASSPRQRGARTDTQYF. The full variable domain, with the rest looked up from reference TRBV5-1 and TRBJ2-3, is KAGVTQTPRYLIKTRGQQVTLSCSPISGHRSVSWYQQTPGQGLQFLFEYFSETQRNKGNFPGRFSGRQFSNSRSEMNVSTLELGDSALYLCASSPRQRGARTDTQYFGPGTRLTVL.

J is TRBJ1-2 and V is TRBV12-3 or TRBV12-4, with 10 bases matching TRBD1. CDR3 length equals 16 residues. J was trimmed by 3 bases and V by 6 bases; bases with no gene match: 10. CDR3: CASRVGQGRTDYGYTF. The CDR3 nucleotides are TGTGCCAGCAGGGTGGGACAGGGGAGGACCGACTATGGCTACACCTTC.

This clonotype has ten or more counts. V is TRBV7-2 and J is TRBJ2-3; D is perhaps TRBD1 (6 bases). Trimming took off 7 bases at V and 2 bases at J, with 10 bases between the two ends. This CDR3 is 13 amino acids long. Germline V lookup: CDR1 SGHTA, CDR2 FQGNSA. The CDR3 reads CASTRDTTDTQYF. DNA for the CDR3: TGTGCCAGCACCCGGGACACCACAGATACGCAGTATTTT.

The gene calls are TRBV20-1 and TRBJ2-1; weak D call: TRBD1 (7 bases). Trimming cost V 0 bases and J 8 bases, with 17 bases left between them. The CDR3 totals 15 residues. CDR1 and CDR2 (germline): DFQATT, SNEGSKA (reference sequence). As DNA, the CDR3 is TGCAGTGCTAGAGATCAGGGGGGAATCGGCGATGAGCAGTTCTTC. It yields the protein CSARDQGGIGDEQFF.

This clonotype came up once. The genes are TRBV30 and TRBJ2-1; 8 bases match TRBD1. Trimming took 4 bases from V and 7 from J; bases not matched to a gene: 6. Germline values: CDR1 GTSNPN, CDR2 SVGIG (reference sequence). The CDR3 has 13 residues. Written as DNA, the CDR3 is TGTGCCTGGATATACACAGGGGGAAATGAGCAGTTCTTC. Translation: CAWIYTGGNEQFF.

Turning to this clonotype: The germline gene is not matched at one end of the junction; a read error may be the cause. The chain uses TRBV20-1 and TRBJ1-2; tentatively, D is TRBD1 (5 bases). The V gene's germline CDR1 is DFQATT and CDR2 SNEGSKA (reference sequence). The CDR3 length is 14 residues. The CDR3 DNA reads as TGCAGTGCTAGAGGCGCAGGGTCTAACCATGGCTACACCTTC. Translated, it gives CSARGAGSNHGYTF.

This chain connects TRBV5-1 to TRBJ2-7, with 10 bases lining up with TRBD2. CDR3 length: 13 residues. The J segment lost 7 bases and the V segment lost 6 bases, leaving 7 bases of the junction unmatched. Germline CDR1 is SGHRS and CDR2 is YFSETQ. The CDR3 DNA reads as TGCGCCAGCAACATTGGGACTAGCGAGGAGCAGTACTTC. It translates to CASNIGTSEEQYF.